The TCR beta chain under discussion was sequenced for a study of cytomegalovirus exposure and HLA in healthy donors. Points from the study as a whole: The records held CMV serostatus as the only immune exposure information. Roughly uniform sequencing depth across donors was assumed, possibly incorrectly.

This CDR3 is 11 amino acids long. Germline V CDR1 and CDR2: DFQATT, SNEGSKA (reference sequence). Trimming stripped 3 bases from V and 4 bases from J, with 6 bases between. Primers for the PCR totalled 60 Vbeta and 13 Jbeta. Some clones are missing from TCRdb's copy, which holds only in-frame ones; the method was immunoSEQ multiplex PCR. The table includes about 200,000 clones, roughly 80% detected once. This clone was counted only a few times. The target antigen is unknown. The sample holds other DNA sequences that translate to the same CDR3. The specimen was PBMCs. The chain employs TRBV20-1 and TRBJ1-1; D may be TRBD1 (6 bases). The clonotype originates from a man aged 25-40 years in good health and CMV-seronegative. CDR3 nucleotide sequence: TGCAGTGCTAGGGGGGCCACTGAAGCTTTCTTT. It is translated as CSARGATEAFF.